The clone carrying this TCR beta chain was seen only a few times. The CDR3 contains 15 residues. CDR1 is LNHDA and CDR2 is SQIVND in the germline V gene (reference sequence). V dropped 5 bases and J dropped 5 bases, with 16 bases sitting between them. The data are from a study of graft-versus-host responses after intestinal transplantation. Study-wide context: Transplant recipients had multivisceral, liver-intestinal, or isolated intestinal grafts. Broader study findings: Graft-donor T cell macrochimerism in patients accompanied high graft-versus-host to host-versus-graft clonal ratios in allografts.

Method: immunoSEQ multiplex PCR; TCRdb's copy keeps in-frame clones and lacks some. Among under 25,000 clones listed, under 40% were seen once. The sample was alloreactive CD4+ T cells from a mixed lymphocyte reaction culture, taken before transplantation. As for subset: CFSE-low proliferating T cells sorted from roughly six-day pre-transplant mixed lymphocyte reaction (GvH or HvG direction). The chain uses TRBV19 and TRBJ2-1, with TRBD1 as a possible D gene (6 bases). The sequence came from a human patient who was an organ donor for intestinal transplantation. CDR3 DNA: TGTGCCAGTAGTCCGCACCGGGACAACAACAATGAGCAGTTCTTC. It is translated as CASSPHRDNNNEQFF.